This record looks at one TCR beta chain sequence and its context. No antigen is known for it. Per donor, a minimum of one pre-ART and a minimum of two post-ART PBMC samples were available. The content of samples before DNA extraction was roughly 0.95-11 million cryopreserved PBMC. This sample was included in a study of long-term antiretroviral therapy in people with HIV. Broader study findings: Repertoires in HIV (unlike those of controls) had narrower CDR3 length ranges. Post-ART diversity increased but stayed below transplant donor controls.

Per the germline V gene, CDR1 is SEHNR and CDR2 is FQNEAQ (reference sequence). CDR3 length: 15 amino acids. The J segment lost 5 bases and the V segment lost 3 bases, leaving 7 bases of the junction unmatched. Survey-level immunoSEQ v3.0 assays were run. The method was immunoSEQ multiplex PCR; TCRdb's version includes in-frame clones alone and lacks a portion of them. The data show some 14,000 clones, more than 75% seen once. This sequence joins TRBV7-9 and TRBJ1-2, with 9 bases fitting TRBD1. The clonotype comes from a man aged 40-49 years with HIV. The material was unsorted PBMCs, obtained 3.1 years after starting antiretroviral therapy. CDR3 sequence: CASSLAGQGLYGYTF. In nucleotides, the CDR3 is TGTGCCAGCAGCTTGGCCGGACAGGGGTTGTATGGCTACACCTTC.